One sample yielded the 18 T cell receptor beta chains listed below, sequenced in a study of human T cells and chemical hapten exposure. Via MiXCR, TCRdb re-called the RACE reads, giving one row per CDR3 protein. The data contain roughly 260,000 distinct CDR3 sequences, around 9.3% of them singletons. Time point in this sample: pre-sensitization, week 0. Specified treatment: therapeutic diphenylcyclopropenone sensitization with weekly scalp DPC. Material: whole blood, obtained in connection with sensitization to the hapten diphenylcyclopropenone (DPC). The receptors here all came from a middle-aged woman with alopecia areata. Some clones in this sample may be carry-over from other donors' samples.

This clonotype was found a few times. This chain connects TRBV12-3 or TRBV12-4 to TRBJ2-1; 9 positions agree with TRBD2. V shed 10 bases and J 5 bases; nucleotides not matched to a gene: 6. The CDR3 sequence is 13 residues long. This CDR3 reads CANRLADDNEQFF. CDR3 DNA sequence: TGTGCCAACCGACTAGCGGACGACAATGAGCAGTTCTTC.

At least ten counts were recorded for this clonotype. The chain joins TRBV12-3 or TRBV12-4 to TRBJ1-5, with 7 nucleotides matching TRBD1. CDR3 length: 15 amino acids. V gave up 6 bases and J gave up 3 bases; unmatched junction bases: 8. The CDR3 sequence is CASSRTGSYNQPQHF. CDR3 DNA: TGTGCCAGCAGCAGGACAGGCTCCTACAATCAGCCCCAGCATTTT.

In its sample, this clonotype was seen many times. The chain carries TRBV20-1 and TRBJ2-3; no definite D call. The V gene lost 3 bases and the J gene lost 0 bases, with 10 bases spanning the gap. Germline V gene sequence: CDR1 DFQATT, CDR2 SNEGSKA (reference sequence). The CDR3 runs to 14 residues. CDR3 sequence (DNA): TGCAGTGCTAGTCCACCCACTAGCACAGATACGCAGTATTTT. Its translation: CSASPPTSTDTQYF.

This chain links TRBV4-3 with TRBJ1-1; TRBD1 matches 7 bases. Germline CDR1 is LGHNA and CDR2 is YSLEER. The length of the CDR3 is 18 residues. J lost 1 base, V lost 1 base, and 12 bases had no gene match. DNA of the CDR3: TGCGCCAGCAGCCAAGTCAGTTTCTTCGGGACAGAGAACACTGAAGCTTTCTTT. This gives the protein CASSQVSFFGTENTEAFF.

This clonotype was recorded at least ten times. The CDR3 is CASSPSSQGPNSPLHF. In DNA form, the CDR3 reads TGTGCCAGCAGTCCTTCTTCACAGGGCCCTAATTCACCCCTCCACTTT. The chain combines TRBV28 with TRBJ1-6; D might be TRBD1 (6 bases). Germline V CDR1 and CDR2: MDHEN, SYDVKM. Trimming left V 5 bases short and J 6 bases short, with 17 bases between. This CDR3 is built from 16 residues.

This clonotype has at least ten counts. The DNA for the CDR3 is TGTGCCAGCAGCAGGGGGAATCAGCCCCAGCATTTT. Residues: CASSRGNQPQHF. The gene calls are TRBV7-9 and TRBJ1-5; D is perhaps TRBD1 (6 bases). Trimming pared 5 bases from V and 4 bases from J, leaving 6 bases between. Germline V CDR1 and CDR2: SEHNR, FQNEAQ (reference sequence). The CDR3 extends over 12 amino acids.

This clonotype was counted only a few times. The chain carries TRBV13 and TRBJ2-7; the match to TRBD1 covers 10 bases. CDR3 length equals 16 residues. CDR1 and CDR2 from the germline V gene are PRHDT and FYEKMQ (reference sequence). V shed 4 bases, J shed 1 base, and the junction held 7 bases outside the gene matches. In DNA, the CDR3 is TGTGCCAGCAGCTATCTCGGGACAGGGGAATCCTACGAGCAGTACTTC. Its protein product is CASSYLGTGESYEQYF.

This clonotype was counted between two and nine times. The chain joins TRBV3-1 to TRBJ2-4; D gene unclear. This CDR3 is built from 13 residues. The V and J ends lost 3 bases and 9 bases respectively, with 12 bases between them. Germline lookup yields CDR1 LGHDT and CDR2 YNNKEL (reference sequence). The CDR3 region is CASSHPNAGIQYF. As DNA, the CDR3 is TGTGCCAGCAGCCACCCAAACGCAGGCATTCAGTACTTC.

The chain joins TRBV7-9 to TRBJ1-6, with 9 nucleotides matching TRBD1. CDR3 length: 16 amino acids. J lost 5 bases, V lost 5 bases, and 7 bases had no gene match. The V gene's germline CDR1 is SEHNR and CDR2 FQNEAQ (reference sequence). CDR3 DNA sequence: TGTGCCAGCAGCCAACAGGGGGCTATCAATAATTCACCCCTCCACTTT. It translates to CASSQQGAINNSPLHF. Filled out from reference TRBV7-9 and TRBJ1-6, the complete variable domain reads DTGVSQNPRHKITKRGQNVTFRCDPISEHNRLYWYRQTLGQGPEFLTYFQNEAQLEKSRLLSDRFSAERPKGSFSTLEIQRTEQGDSAMYLCASSQQGAINNSPLHFGNGTRLTVT.

For the CDR3, the DNA is TGTGCCTGGAGTCAGCTAGCGAGTTCCGAGCAGTACTTC. Its translation is CAWSQLASSEQYF. The chain uses TRBV30 and TRBJ2-7, with D possibly being TRBD2 (6 bases). Trimming left V 2 bases short and J 6 bases short, with 14 bases between. The CDR3 totals 13 residues. Germline CDR1 GTSNPN, CDR2 SVGIG (reference sequence).

A single count supports this clonotype. The rearrangement uses TRBV6-2 or TRBV6-3 and TRBJ2-2; D is uncertain. Germline loops: CDR1 MNHEY, CDR2 SVGEGT. The CDR3 is 15 residues long. Trimming took 2 bases from V and 4 from J, leaving 11 bases between them. The CDR3 DNA reads as TGTGCCAGCAGTTACAGGCAAAGTGGCACCGGGGAGCTGTTTTTT. Protein sequence: CASSYRQSGTGELFF.

This clonotype was seen only a few times. V is TRBV6-6 and J is TRBJ1-1; no reliable D call. In germline, CDR1 is MNHNY, CDR2 SVGAGI (reference sequence). V was pared by 8 bases and J by 6 bases, with 13 bases between. This CDR3 contains 12 residues. This CDR3 reads CASGLGASEAFF. As DNA, the CDR3 is TGTGCCAGCGGCCTAGGAGCGTCTGAAGCTTTCTTT.

There are a few counts of this clonotype. The chain employs TRBV6-2 or TRBV6-3 and TRBJ2-1; 9 bases are shared with TRBD2. The CDR3 spans 13 residues. The germline gives CDR1 MNHEY, CDR2 SVGEGT. V shed 8 bases and J 9 bases; nucleotides not matched to a gene: 8. The CDR3: CASYAGGQGEQFF. The CDR3 region has the DNA TGTGCCAGCTATGCGGGAGGGCAGGGTGAGCAGTTCTTC.

The rearrangement joins TRBV7-3 to TRBJ2-3, with unresolved D. CDR3 size: 15 residues. CDR1 is SGHTA and CDR2 is FQGTGA in the germline V gene. V was cut by 5 bases and J by 1 base, with 13 bases left in between. The DNA of the CDR3 is TGTGCCAGCAGCCCGTCGAGGTCCGGCACAGATACGCAGTATTTT. It yields the protein CASSPSRSGTDTQYF. Looking up the rest from reference TRBV7-3 and TRBJ2-3 gives the full variable domain: GAGVSQTPSNKVTEKGKYVELRCDPISGHTALYWYRQSLGQGPEFLIYFQGTGAADDSGLPNDRFFAVRPEGSVSTLKIQRTERGDSAVYLCASSPSRSGTDTQYFGPGTRLTVL.

The gene calls are TRBV20-1 and TRBJ2-5; possible D gene TRBD1, 5 bases. CDR3 size: 15 residues. Germline CDR1 and CDR2: DFQATT and SNEGSKA (reference sequence). V was cut by 4 bases and J by 1 base, with 16 bases left in between. This CDR3 reads CSAKTVRSLQETQYF. The CDR3 DNA follows: TGCAGTGCTAAGACAGTACGTTCTCTCCAAGAGACCCAGTACTTC.

The chain uses TRBV4-3 and TRBJ2-4, with 7 positions matching TRBD2. V lost 4 bases and J lost 1; bases outside the gene matches: 13. Looked up from germline, CDR1 is LGHNA and CDR2 is YSLEER. This CDR3 has 18 residues. The CDR3 region has the DNA TGCGCCAGCAGCCTCAGCTGGGGAGGGGAGTGGGCCAAAAACATTCAGTACTTC. This translates into CASSLSWGGEWAKNIQYF.

This clonotype was seen only a few times. CDR3 coding DNA: TGTGCCAGCAGTTTTGGGGGTTCTAACTATGGCTACACCTTC. Protein: CASSFGGSNYGYTF. The chain joins TRBV6-5 to TRBJ1-2; D is possibly TRBD1 (5 bases). The CDR3 has 14 amino acids. The V gene's germline CDR1 is MNHEY and CDR2 SVGAGI. Between the trimmed V and J ends, which lost 4 bases and 0 bases, there was a span of 9 bases.

Many counts were recorded for this clonotype. This chain connects TRBV12-3 or TRBV12-4 to TRBJ2-1; D is possibly TRBD1 (5 bases). This CDR3 has 15 amino acids. V lost 3 bases and J 1 base, leaving 10 bases between the germline ends. Here the CDR3 reads CASSFRGQSYNEQFF. The CDR3 DNA reads TGTGCCAGCAGTTTTCGAGGACAATCCTACAATGAGCAGTTCTTC.